This T cell receptor (beta chain) was observed in a study of graft-versus-host responses after intestinal transplantation. Study-level points and caveats: Patients with graft-donor T cell macrochimerism had high graft-versus-host to host-versus-graft clonal ratios in allografts.

Produced via immunoSEQ multiplex PCR; TCRdb's table is partial and in-frame only. The sample yields about 100,000 clones, roughly 87% seen once. Looked up from germline, CDR1 is SGHTA and CDR2 is FQGNSA. CDR3 length equals 17 residues. Trimming cost V 5 bases and J 3 bases; bases outside gene matches: 11. Comments on this clone: Its antigen is undetermined.

The sequence was collected from a human donor who was the organ donor for an intestinal transplant. The input for sequencing was unstimulated CD4+ T cells sorted from spleen or lymph node cells, taken before transplant. The V call is TRBV7-2, the J call TRBJ2-1, with 9 bases matching TRBD1. In nucleotides, the CDR3 is TGTGCCAGCAGCCGGAAGTGGGACAGGGCTGTCTACAATGAGCAGTTCTTC. The encoded protein is CASSRKWDRAVYNEQFF.